This passage covers 18 T cell receptor beta chains from one sample sequenced in a study of human T cells and chemical hapten exposure. Described time point: pre-sensitization, week 0. Documented treatment: therapeutic diphenylcyclopropenone sensitization with weekly scalp DPC. TCRdb passed the RACE reads through MiXCR, listing each CDR3 protein once. This sample has 300,000 to 450,000 distinct CDR3 sequences; around 5.5% occur once, and the top ten carry roughly 8.2%. The source material was whole blood, sampled in connection with sensitization to the hapten diphenylcyclopropenone (DPC). The source is a woman between 18 and 30 years old with alopecia areata. Some clones in this sample may be carry-over from other donors' samples.

This clonotype was found a few times. The V gene is TRBV13, the J gene TRBJ2-1; 10 nucleotides agree with TRBD1. J gave up 9 bases and V 5 bases, and 13 bases lay outside the gene matches. Germline lookup yields CDR1 PRHDT and CDR2 FYEKMQ (reference sequence). The CDR3 length is 16 residues. For the CDR3, the DNA is TGTGCCAGCAGCCCCCACGGGGACAGGGGAGTACGTGAGCAGTTCTTC. It translates to CASSPHGDRGVREQFF. The variable domain in full, with the rest retrieved from reference TRBV13 and TRBJ2-1, is AAGVIQSPRHLIKEKRETATLKCYPIPRHDTVYWYQQGPGQDPQFLISFYEKMQSDKGSIPDRFSAQQFSDYHSELNMSSLELGDSALYFCASSPHGDRGVREQFFGPGTRLTVL.

This clonotype has only a few counts. The chain has TRBV7-2 and TRBJ2-5; 8 nucleotides agree with TRBD1. CDR3 length: 14 residues. J gave up 1 base and V 4 bases, and 2 bases lay outside the gene matches. Looked up from germline, CDR1 is SGHTA and CDR2 is FQGNSA. The CDR3 reads CASSSTGVQETQYF. CDR3 nucleotides: TGTGCCAGCAGCTCGACAGGGGTCCAAGAGACCCAGTACTTC.

The rearrangement links TRBV4-2 to TRBJ2-3; 7 nucleotides align to TRBD2. Germline CDR1 LGHNA, CDR2 YNFKEQ. This CDR3 is built from 15 residues. V lost 0 bases to trimming and J lost 5 bases; unmatched junction nucleotides: 5. The CDR3: CASSQDRSSGDTQYF. The DNA of the CDR3 is TGTGCCAGCAGCCAAGATCGGTCTAGCGGAGATACGCAGTATTTT.

The chain is built from TRBV7-9 and TRBJ2-3; 8 bases agree with TRBD1. The CDR3 is 16 amino acids. The germline CDR1 and CDR2 sequences are SEHNR and FQNEAQ (reference sequence). The V and J ends lost 4 bases and 2 bases, in that order; junction bases with no gene match: 8. The CDR3 DNA reads TGTGCCAGCAGCTCTCCAGGGGGCCTCTACACAGATACGCAGTATTTT. Protein sequence: CASSSPGGLYTDTQYF. The full variable domain, rest sourced from reference TRBV7-9 and TRBJ2-3, is DTGVSQNPRHKITKRGQNVTFRCDPISEHNRLYWYRQTLGQGPEFLTYFQNEAQLEKSRLLSDRFSAERPKGSFSTLEIQRTEQGDSAMYLCASSSPGGLYTDTQYFGPGTRLTVL.

The chain uses TRBV6-5 and TRBJ1-6; D call uncertain. This CDR3 comprises 17 residues. The V gene lost 0 bases and the J gene lost 8 bases, with 17 bases spanning the gap. Germline V CDR1 and CDR2: MNHEY, SVGAGI. CDR3 coding DNA: TGTGCCAGCAGTTACTCCTCACTCCCTGTGAGGGATTCACCCCTCCACTTT. Amino acid sequence: CASSYSSLPVRDSPLHF.

This clonotype was recorded at least ten times. This rearrangement joins TRBV7-2 to TRBJ1-4; D uncertain. V lost 5 bases and J lost 4, with 8 bases in between. The CDR3 loop spans 13 amino acids. Germline CDR1 and CDR2: SGHTA and FQGNSA. Here the CDR3 reads CASSEGLNEKLFF. For the CDR3, the DNA is TGTGCCAGCAGCGAAGGCCTTAATGAAAAACTGTTTTTT.

Ten or more counts support this clonotype. CDR3 protein: CSVEDGLRHTEAFF. The CDR3 DNA follows: TGCAGCGTTGAAGACGGACTTAGGCACACTGAAGCTTTCTTT. This sequence joins TRBV29-1 and TRBJ1-1; no clear D gene. V shed 0 bases and J shed 3 bases, with 11 bases lying between them. The germline V gene has CDR1 SQVTM and CDR2 ANQGSEA. This CDR3 region has 14 residues.

This clonotype was seen many times. The chain links TRBV12-3 or TRBV12-4 to TRBJ1-5, with 10 nucleotides matching TRBD1. The CDR3 contains 15 residues. J was trimmed by 6 bases and V by 3 bases; bases with no gene match: 5. The CDR3: CASSFSGTGAQPQHF. CDR3 sequence (DNA): TGTGCCAGCAGTTTCTCCGGGACAGGGGCTCAGCCCCAGCATTTT.

This clonotype was counted at least ten times. CDR3 nucleotides: TGCGCCAGCAGTCGAAAGGCTTTAGGGAGCGGGGGGGCCTTTGAGACCCAGTACTTC. Amino acid sequence: CASSRKALGSGGAFETQYF. V usage is TRBV4-3 and J usage is TRBJ2-5; TRBD2 matches at 10 bases. The CDR3 sequence is 19 residues long. The ends lost 6 bases at V and 5 bases at J; junction bases unmatched: 21. The germline V gene encodes CDR1 LGHNA and CDR2 YSLEER.

This clonotype was observed many times. V is TRBV24-1 and J is TRBJ2-1; D ambiguous. Deletions cut 4 bases from V and 2 bases from J, with 2 bases between. The germline CDR1 and CDR2 sequences are KGHDR and SFDVKD. CDR3 length: 12 residues. CDR3 residues: CATSDTYNEQFF. The DNA of the CDR3 is TGTGCCACCAGTGACACCTACAATGAGCAGTTCTTC.

This clonotype came up a few times. The gene calls are TRBV29-1 and TRBJ2-3; 11 bases line up with TRBD1. The germline V gene has CDR1 SQVTM and CDR2 ANQGSEA. V lost 3 bases, J lost 3 bases, and 2 bases stayed unmatched. This CDR3 spans 14 amino acids. The CDR3 coding sequence is TGCAGCGTTGATGGGACAGGGGGGACAGATACGCAGTATTTT. Its translation: CSVDGTGGTDTQYF.

This clonotype was counted at least ten times. The rearrangement joins TRBV12-3 or TRBV12-4 to TRBJ2-3; 10 positions match TRBD1. The CDR3 runs 15 residues. Unmatched junction bases numbered 5, after V lost 2 bases and J lost 6 bases. The CDR3, as DNA: TGTGCCAGCAGTTTAATTCAGGACAGGGGGGATACGCAGTATTTT. This sequence encodes CASSLIQDRGDTQYF.

The table lists this clonotype with a few counts. The V and J genes are TRBV6-6 and TRBJ1-3, with a tentative D call TRBD1 (6 bases). The germline gives CDR1 MNHNY, CDR2 SVGAGI (reference sequence). V was cut by 6 bases and J by 0 bases, with 15 bases left in between. This CDR3 region has 16 residues. In DNA, the CDR3 is TGTGCCAGCAGCATCGGGGGGACATTCTCTGGAAACACCATATATTTT. Protein: CASSIGGTFSGNTIYF.

V and J are TRBV4-1 and TRBJ1-1; D is uncertain. CDR3 size: 15 residues. Trimming shortened V by 1 base and J by 1 base, and 10 bases separated the two germline ends. Germline values: CDR1 MGHRA, CDR2 YSYEKL. CDR3 coding DNA: TGCGCCAGCAGCCAAGTTTTCGCCGAGAACACTGAAGCTTTCTTT. Translating it yields CASSQVFAENTEAFF.

The rearrangement joins TRBV24-1 to TRBJ2-3, with D possibly matching TRBD2 (6 bases). V dropped 1 base and J dropped 3 bases, with 13 bases sitting between them. The CDR3 sequence is 16 residues long. CDR1 and CDR2 (germline): KGHDR, SFDVKD. The CDR3 reads CATSDFVAGRTDTQYF. CDR3 nucleotides: TGTGCCACCAGTGATTTTGTGGCGGGGAGGACAGATACGCAGTATTTT.

This clonotype showed up many times. This chain joins TRBV3-1 and TRBJ2-3; D is ambiguous. The V end lost 0 bases, the J end lost 8 bases, and 6 bases lay between the germline ends. This CDR3 has 12 residues. In germline, CDR1 is LGHDT, CDR2 YNNKEL (reference sequence). This CDR3 reads CASSQEAGTQYF. DNA for the CDR3: TGTGCCAGCAGCCAAGAAGCAGGTACGCAGTATTTT.

This clonotype was detected only a few times. This sequence joins TRBV7-2 and TRBJ2-6; D gene ambiguous. Germline CDR1 is SGHTA and CDR2 is FQGNSA. The length of the CDR3 is 14 residues. Trimming removed 10 bases at V and 0 bases at J, with 10 bases between. CDR3 protein: CATLKFSGANVLTF. The CDR3 nucleotides are TGTGCCACCTTAAAGTTCTCTGGGGCCAACGTCCTGACTTTC.

This clonotype has only a few counts. V gene TRBV12-3 or TRBV12-4 combines with J gene TRBJ2-3; TRBD1 aligns across 7 bases. The CDR3 contains 15 residues. The trim removed 7 bases at V and 2 bases at J, leaving 9 bases unmatched. The CDR3 sequence is CASTHGDRFTDTQYF. DNA of the CDR3: TGTGCCAGCACCCACGGGGACAGATTCACAGATACGCAGTATTTT.